The 3 T cell receptor beta chains given below trace back to one sample, sequenced in a study of blood T cell repertoires in COVID-19. The assay was immunoSEQ multiplex PCR, and TCRdb's table has in-frame clones only and misses some. The sample contains under 250,000 clones, approximately 85% of which appear only once. The sequencing sample was made of peripheral blood. The receptor source for this set is a man over 45 with COVID-19, enrolled during active disease.

The chain employs TRBV11-2 and TRBJ2-1; D gene ambiguous. The ends were cut back, 5 bases at V and 3 bases at J, with 8 bases in the middle. CDR1 is SGHAT, CDR2 FQNNGV, per germline. CDR3 length: 13 residues. CDR3 amino acids: CASSVALYNEQFF. The CDR3 coding sequence is TGTGCCAGCAGCGTGGCCCTCTACAATGAGCAGTTCTTC.

The rearrangement joins TRBV3-1 (or the pseudogene TRBV3-2) to TRBJ1-4, with TRBD1 matching 7 bases. V shed 4 bases, J shed 8 bases, and the junction held 10 bases outside the gene matches. CDR1 LGHDT and CDR2 YNNKEL come from the germline V gene (reference sequence). The CDR3 length is 15 residues. The CDR3 bases are TGTGCCAGCAGCCTCCCGGGACAGCCTTTCGAAAAACTGTTTTTT. Encoded protein: CASSLPGQPFEKLFF.

The chain uses TRBV18 and TRBJ2-7; TRBD2 matches 9 bases. The CDR3 covers 14 residues. The V gene end was trimmed by 3 bases and the J gene end by 3 bases; junction bases not matched to a gene: 3. Per the germline V gene, CDR1 is KGHSH and CDR2 is LQKENI. CDR3 sequence: CASSPGGGGYEQYF. CDR3 in DNA: TGTGCCAGCTCACCGGGCGGGGGGGGCTACGAGCAGTACTTC. Full variable domain (rest looked up from reference TRBV18 and TRBJ2-7): NAGVMQNPRHLVRRRGQEARLRCSPMKGHSHVYWYRQLPEEGLKFMVYLQKENIIDESGMPKERFSAEFPKEGPSILRIQQVVRGDSAAYFCASSPGGGGYEQYFGPGTRLTVT.